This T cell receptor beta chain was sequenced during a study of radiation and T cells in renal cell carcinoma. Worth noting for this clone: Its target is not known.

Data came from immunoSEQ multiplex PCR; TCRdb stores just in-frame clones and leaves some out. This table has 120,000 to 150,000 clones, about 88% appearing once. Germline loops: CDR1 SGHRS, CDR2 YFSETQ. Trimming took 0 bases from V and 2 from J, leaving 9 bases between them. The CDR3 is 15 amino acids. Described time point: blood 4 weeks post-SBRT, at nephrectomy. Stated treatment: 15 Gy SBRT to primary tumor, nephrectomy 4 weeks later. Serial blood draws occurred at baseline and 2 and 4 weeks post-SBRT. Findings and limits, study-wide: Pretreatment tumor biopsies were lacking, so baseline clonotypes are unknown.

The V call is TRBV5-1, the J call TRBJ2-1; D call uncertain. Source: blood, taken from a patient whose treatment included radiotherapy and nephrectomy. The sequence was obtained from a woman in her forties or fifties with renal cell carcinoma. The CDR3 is CASSLGLEAYNEQFF. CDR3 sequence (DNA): TGCGCCAGCAGCTTGGGTCTAGAAGCCTACAATGAGCAGTTCTTC.